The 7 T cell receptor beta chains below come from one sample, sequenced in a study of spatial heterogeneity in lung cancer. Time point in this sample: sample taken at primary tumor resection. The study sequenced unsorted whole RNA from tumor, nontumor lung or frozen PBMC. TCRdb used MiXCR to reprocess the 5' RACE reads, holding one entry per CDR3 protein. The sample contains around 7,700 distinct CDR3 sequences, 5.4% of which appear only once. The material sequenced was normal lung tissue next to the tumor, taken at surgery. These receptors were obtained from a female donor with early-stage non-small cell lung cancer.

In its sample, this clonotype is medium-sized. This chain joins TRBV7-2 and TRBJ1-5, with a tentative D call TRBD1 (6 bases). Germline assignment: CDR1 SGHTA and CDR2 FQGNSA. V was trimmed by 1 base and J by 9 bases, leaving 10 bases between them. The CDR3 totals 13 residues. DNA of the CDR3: TGTGCCAGCAGCTTAGGGGGGGCTATGCCCCAGCATTTT. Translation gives CASSLGGAMPQHF. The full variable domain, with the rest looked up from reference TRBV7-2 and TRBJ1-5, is GAGVSQSPSNKVTEKGKDVELRCDPISGHTALYWYRQSLGQGLEFLIYFQGNSAPDKSGLPSDRFSAERTGGSVSTLTIQRTQQEDSAVYLCASSLGGAMPQHFGDGTRLSIL.

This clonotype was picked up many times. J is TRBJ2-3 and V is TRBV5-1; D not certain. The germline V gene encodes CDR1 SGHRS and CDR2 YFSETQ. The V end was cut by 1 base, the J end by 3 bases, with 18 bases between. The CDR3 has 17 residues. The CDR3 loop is CASSLYVSTPKTDTQYF. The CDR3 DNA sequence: TGCGCCAGCAGCTTGTATGTCTCTACCCCAAAAACAGATACGCAGTATTTT.

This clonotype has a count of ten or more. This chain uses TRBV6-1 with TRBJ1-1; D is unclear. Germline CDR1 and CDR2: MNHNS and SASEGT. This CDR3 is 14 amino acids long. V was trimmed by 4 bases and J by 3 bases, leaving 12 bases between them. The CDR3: CASSVTWVDTEAFF. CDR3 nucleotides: TGTGCCAGCAGTGTAACTTGGGTAGACACTGAAGCTTTCTTT.

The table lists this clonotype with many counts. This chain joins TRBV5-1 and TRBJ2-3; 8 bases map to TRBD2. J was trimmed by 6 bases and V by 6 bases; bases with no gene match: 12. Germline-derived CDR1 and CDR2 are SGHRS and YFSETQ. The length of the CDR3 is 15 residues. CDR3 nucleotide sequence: TGCGCCAGCACTTCTGCGGGGGGATATGGCGATACGCAGTATTTT. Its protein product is CASTSAGGYGDTQYF.

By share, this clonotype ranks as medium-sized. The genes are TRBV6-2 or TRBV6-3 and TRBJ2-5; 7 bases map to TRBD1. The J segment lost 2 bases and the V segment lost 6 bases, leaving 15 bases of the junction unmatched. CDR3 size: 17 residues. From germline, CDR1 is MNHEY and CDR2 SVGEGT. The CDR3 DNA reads TGTGCCAGCAGCCCCAAGCTAGGGACAGCTCCACAAGAGACCCAGTACTTC. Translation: CASSPKLGTAPQETQYF.

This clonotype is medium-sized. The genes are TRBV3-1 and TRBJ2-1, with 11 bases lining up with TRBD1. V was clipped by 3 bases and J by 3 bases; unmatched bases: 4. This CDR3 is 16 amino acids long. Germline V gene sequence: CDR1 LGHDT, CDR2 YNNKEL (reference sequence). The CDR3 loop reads CASSQDRGLVYNEQFF. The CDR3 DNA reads TGTGCCAGCAGCCAGGACAGGGGGCTGGTCTACAATGAGCAGTTCTTC.

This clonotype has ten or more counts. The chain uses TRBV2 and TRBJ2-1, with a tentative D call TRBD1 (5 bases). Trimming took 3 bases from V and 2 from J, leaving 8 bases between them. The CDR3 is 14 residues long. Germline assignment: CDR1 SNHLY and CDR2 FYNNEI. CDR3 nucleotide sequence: TGTGCCAGCAGTGACAGGGTCACCTACAATGAGCAGTTCTTC. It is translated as CASSDRVTYNEQFF.